In its sample, the clone carrying this T cell receptor (beta chain) was seen once. Generated by immunoSEQ multiplex PCR, the TCRdb table keeps only in-frame clones and is missing some. Of some 97,000 clones listed, over 70% are singletons. This sample was taken from a study of identifying expanded T cells in peripheral blood. The sample consisted of blood. This TCR derives from a person aged 18 to 75 in good health.

The CDR3 sequence: CASSWGAGLTNTEAFF. In nucleotides, the CDR3 is TGCGCCAGCAGCTGGGGCGCTGGTTTAACGAACACTGAAGCTTTCTTT. The chain joins TRBV5-1 to TRBJ1-1; TRBD1 is a possible D gene (5 bases). The germline gives CDR1 SGHRS, CDR2 YFSETQ. V lost 3 bases and J lost 1, with 16 bases in between. The CDR3 sequence is 16 residues long.